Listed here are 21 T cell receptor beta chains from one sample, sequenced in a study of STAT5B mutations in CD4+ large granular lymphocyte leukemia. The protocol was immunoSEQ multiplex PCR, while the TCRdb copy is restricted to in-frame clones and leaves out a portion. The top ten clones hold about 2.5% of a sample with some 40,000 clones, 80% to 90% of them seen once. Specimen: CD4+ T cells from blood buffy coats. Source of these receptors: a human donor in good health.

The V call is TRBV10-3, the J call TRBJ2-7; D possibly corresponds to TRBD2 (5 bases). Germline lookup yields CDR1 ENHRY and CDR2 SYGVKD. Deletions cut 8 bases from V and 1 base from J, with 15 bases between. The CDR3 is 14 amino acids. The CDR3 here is CAIRQAGDSYEQYF. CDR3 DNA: TGTGCCATCCGGCAGGCGGGTGATTCCTACGAGCAGTACTTC.

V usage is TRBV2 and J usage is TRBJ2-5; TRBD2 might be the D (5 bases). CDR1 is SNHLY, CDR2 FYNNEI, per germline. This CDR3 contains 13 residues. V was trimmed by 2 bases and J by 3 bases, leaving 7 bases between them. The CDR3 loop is CASSELREETQYF. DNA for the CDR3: TGTGCCAGCAGTGAATTGAGGGAAGAGACCCAGTACTTC.

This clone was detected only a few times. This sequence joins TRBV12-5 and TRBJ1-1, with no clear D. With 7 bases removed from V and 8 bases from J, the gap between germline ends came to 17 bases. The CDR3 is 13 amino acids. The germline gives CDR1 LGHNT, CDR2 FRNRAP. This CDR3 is CASALGSALEAFF. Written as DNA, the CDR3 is TGTGCTAGTGCCCTCGGGTCGGCCTTGGAAGCTTTCTTT.

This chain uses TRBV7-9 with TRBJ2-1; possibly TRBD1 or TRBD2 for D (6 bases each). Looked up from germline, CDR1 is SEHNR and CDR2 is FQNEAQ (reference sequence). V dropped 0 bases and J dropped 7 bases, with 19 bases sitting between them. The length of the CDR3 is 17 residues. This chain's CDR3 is CASSLALGQGGGNEQFF. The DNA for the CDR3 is TGTGCCAGCAGCTTAGCTCTGGGACAAGGAGGGGGGAATGAGCAGTTCTTC.

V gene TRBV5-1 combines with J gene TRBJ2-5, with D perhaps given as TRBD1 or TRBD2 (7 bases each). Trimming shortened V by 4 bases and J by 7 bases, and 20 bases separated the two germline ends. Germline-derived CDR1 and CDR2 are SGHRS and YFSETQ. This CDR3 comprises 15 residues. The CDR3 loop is CASSPRGRGGRTQYF. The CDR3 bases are TGCGCCAGCAGCCCCCGCGGCAGGGGGGGGAGGACCCAGTACTTC.

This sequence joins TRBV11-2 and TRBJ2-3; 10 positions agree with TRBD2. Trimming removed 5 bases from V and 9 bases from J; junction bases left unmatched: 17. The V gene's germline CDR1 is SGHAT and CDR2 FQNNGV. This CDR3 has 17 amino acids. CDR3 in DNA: TGTGCCAGCAGCCCGGGGGCTAGCGGGAGCGGTCCGGGGACGCAGTATTTT. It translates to CASSPGASGSGPGTQYF.

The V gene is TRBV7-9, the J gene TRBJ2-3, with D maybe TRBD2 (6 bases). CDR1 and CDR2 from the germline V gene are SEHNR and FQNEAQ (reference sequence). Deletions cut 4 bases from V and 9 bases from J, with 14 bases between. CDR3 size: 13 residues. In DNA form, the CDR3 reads TGTGCCAGCAGCTCCAGAAGGCGGGAAACGCAGTATTTT. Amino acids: CASSSRRRETQYF.

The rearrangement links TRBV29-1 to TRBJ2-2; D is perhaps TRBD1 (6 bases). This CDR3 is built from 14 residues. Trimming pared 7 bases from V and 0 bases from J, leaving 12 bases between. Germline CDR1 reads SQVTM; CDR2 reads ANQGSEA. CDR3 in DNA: TGCAGCGCAAGCCGGGACACGAACACCGGGGAGCTGTTTTTT. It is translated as CSASRDTNTGELFF.

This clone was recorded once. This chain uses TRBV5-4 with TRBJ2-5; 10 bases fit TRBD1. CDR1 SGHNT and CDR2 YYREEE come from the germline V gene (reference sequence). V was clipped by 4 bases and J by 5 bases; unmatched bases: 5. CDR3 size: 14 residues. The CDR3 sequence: CASSRQGAVETQYF. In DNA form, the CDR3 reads TGTGCCAGCAGCCGACAGGGGGCGGTGGAGACCCAGTACTTC.

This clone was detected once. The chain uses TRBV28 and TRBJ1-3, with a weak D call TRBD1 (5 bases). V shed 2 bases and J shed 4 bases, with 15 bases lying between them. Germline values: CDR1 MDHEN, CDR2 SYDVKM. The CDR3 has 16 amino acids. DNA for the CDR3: TGTGCCAGCAGTTTAAGGGGACCCAATCTGGGAAACACCATATATTTT. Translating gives CASSLRGPNLGNTIYF.

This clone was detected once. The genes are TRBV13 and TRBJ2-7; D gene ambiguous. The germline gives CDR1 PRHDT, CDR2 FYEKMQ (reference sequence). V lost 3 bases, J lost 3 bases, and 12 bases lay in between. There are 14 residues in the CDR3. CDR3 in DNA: TGTGCCAGCAGCTTGGCAGGTTTTAGCTACGAGCAGTACTTC. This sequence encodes CASSLAGFSYEQYF.

The CDR3 sequence is CASSLAPGQGAISVTGELFF. The CDR3 DNA follows: TGTGCCAGCAGTTTAGCTCCGGGACAGGGGGCAATATCTGTAACCGGGGAGCTGTTTTTT. The genes are TRBV27 and TRBJ2-2, with 12 bases that match TRBD1. The CDR3 has 20 residues. Trimming cost V 2 bases and J 5 bases; bases outside gene matches: 15. Germline values: CDR1 MNHEY, CDR2 SMNVEV (reference sequence).

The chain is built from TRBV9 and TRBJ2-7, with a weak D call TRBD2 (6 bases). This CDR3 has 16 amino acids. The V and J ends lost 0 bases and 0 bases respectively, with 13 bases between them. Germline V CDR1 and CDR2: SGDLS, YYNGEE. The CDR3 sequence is CASSVGTGSFSYEQYF. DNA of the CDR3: TGTGCCAGCAGCGTAGGGACCGGGAGCTTCTCCTACGAGCAGTACTTC.

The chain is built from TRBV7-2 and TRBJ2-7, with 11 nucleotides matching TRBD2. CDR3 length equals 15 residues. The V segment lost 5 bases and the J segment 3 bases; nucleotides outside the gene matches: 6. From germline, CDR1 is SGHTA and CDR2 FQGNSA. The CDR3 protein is CASSAGGTSGYEQYF. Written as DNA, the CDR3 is TGTGCCAGCAGCGCTGGCGGGACTAGCGGCTACGAGCAGTACTTC.

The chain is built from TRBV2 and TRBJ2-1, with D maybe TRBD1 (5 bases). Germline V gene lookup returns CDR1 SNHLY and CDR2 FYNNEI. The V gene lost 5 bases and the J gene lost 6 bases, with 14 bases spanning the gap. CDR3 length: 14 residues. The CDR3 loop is CASSPRTLGNEQFF. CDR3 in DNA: TGTGCCAGCAGTCCCCGGACACTGGGCAATGAGCAGTTCTTC.

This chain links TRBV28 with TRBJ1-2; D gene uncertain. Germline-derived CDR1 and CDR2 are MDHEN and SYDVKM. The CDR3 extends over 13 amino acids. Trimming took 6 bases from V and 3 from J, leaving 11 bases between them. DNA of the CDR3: TGTGCCAGCAGATTCCCAGTCGACTATGGCTACACCTTC. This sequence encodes CASRFPVDYGYTF.

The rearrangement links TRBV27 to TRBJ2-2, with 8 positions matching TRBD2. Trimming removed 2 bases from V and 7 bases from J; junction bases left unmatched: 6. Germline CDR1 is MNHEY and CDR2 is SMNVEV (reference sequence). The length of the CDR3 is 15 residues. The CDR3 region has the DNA TGTGCCAGCAGTTTAAACGGGAGGGCCTTCGGGGAGCTGTTTTTT. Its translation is CASSLNGRAFGELFF.

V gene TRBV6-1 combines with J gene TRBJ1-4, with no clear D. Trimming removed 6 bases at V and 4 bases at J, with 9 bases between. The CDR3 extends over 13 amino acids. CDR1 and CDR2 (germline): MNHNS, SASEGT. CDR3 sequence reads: CASREFSNEKLFF. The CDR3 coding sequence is TGTGCCAGCAGGGAATTTAGTAATGAAAAACTGTTTTTT.

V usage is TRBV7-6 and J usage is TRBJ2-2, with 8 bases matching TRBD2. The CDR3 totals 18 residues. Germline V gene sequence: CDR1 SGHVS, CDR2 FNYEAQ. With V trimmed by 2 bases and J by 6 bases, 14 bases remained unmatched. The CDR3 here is CASSLRVVREGRSGELFF. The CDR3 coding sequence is TGTGCCAGCAGCTTACGGGTCGTACGGGAGGGCCGATCCGGGGAGCTGTTTTTT.

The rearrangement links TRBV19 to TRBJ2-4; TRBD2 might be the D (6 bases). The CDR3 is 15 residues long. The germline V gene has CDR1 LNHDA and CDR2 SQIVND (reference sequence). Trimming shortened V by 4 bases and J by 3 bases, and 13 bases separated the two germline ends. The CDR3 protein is CASSRRDGGKNIQYF. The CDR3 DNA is TGTGCCAGTAGTAGGCGGGACGGCGGCAAAAACATTCAGTACTTC.

This CDR3 reads CASSPSISTDTQYF. CDR3 sequence (DNA): TGCGCCAGCAGTCCAAGCATCAGCACAGATACGCAGTATTTT. The rearrangement uses TRBV4-1 and TRBJ2-3; D is uncertain. From germline, CDR1 is MGHRA and CDR2 YSYEKL. This CDR3 spans 14 amino acids. Trimming removed 6 bases at V and 0 bases at J, with 10 bases between.